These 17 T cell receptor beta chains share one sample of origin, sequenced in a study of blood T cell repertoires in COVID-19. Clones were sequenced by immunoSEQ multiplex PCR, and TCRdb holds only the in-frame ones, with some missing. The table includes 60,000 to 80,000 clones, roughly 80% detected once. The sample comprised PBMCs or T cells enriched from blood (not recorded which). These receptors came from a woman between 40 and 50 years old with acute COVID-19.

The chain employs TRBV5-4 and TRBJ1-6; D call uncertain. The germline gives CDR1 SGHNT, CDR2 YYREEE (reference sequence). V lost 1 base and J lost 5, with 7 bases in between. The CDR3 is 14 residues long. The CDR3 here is CASSLRGNNSPLHF. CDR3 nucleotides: TGTGCCAGCAGCTTGAGAGGGAATAATTCACCCCTCCACTTT.

CDR3 coding DNA: TGTGCCAGCAGTGCCCAGGGACTGCCCCAGACCCAGTACTTC. Translating it yields CASSAQGLPQTQYF. The chain employs TRBV25-1 and TRBJ2-5; tentatively, D is TRBD2 (6 bases). Germline CDR1 and CDR2: MGHDK and SYGVNS. This CDR3 contains 14 residues. V was trimmed by 4 bases and J by 6 bases, leaving 15 bases between them.

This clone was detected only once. The CDR3 reads CASSMKGRGGSPLHF. CDR3 coding DNA: TGTGCCAGTAGTATGAAAGGAAGGGGAGGTTCACCCCTCCACTTT. The V gene is TRBV19, the J gene TRBJ1-6; a possible D gene is TRBD1 (5 bases). The CDR3 covers 15 residues. Trimming shortened V by 3 bases and J by 9 bases, and 15 bases separated the two germline ends. Germline-derived CDR1 and CDR2 are LNHDA and SQIVND (reference sequence).

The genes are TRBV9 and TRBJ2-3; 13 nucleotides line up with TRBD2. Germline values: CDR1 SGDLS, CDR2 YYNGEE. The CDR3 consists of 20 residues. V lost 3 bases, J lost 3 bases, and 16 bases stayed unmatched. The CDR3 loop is CASSDPGQLGLAGATDTQYF. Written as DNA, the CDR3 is TGTGCCAGCAGCGACCCGGGACAACTCGGACTAGCGGGAGCGACAGATACGCAGTATTTT. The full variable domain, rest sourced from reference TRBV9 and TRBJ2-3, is DSGVTQTPKHLITATGQRVTLRCSPRSGDLSVYWYQQSLDQGLQFLIQYYNGEERAKGNILERFSAQQFPDLHSELNLSSLELGDSALYFCASSDPGQLGLAGATDTQYFGPGTRLTVL.

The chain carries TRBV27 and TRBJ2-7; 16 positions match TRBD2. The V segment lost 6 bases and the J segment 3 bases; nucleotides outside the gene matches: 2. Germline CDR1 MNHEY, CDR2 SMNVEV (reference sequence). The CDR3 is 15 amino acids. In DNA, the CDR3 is TGTGCCAGCAGGGGACTAGCGGGAGGGAACTACGAGCAGTACTTC. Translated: CASRGLAGGNYEQYF.

The CDR3, as DNA: TGTGCCATCAGTGAGTACGGCAGGGCGAGCTCCTATAATTCACCCCTCCACTTT. As protein: CAISEYGRASSYNSPLHF. This sequence joins TRBV10-3 and TRBJ1-6, with D perhaps TRBD1 (5 bases). CDR1 ENHRY and CDR2 SYGVKD come from the germline V gene. The V and J ends lost 1 base and 0 bases respectively, with 13 bases between them. This CDR3 has 18 residues.

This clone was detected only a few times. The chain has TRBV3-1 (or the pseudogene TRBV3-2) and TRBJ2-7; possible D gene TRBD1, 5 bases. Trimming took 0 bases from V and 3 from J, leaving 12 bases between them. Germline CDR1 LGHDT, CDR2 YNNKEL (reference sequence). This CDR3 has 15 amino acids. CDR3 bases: TGTGCCAGCAGCCAAGATTGGGTCGGACACTACGAGCAGTACTTC. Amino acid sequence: CASSQDWVGHYEQYF.

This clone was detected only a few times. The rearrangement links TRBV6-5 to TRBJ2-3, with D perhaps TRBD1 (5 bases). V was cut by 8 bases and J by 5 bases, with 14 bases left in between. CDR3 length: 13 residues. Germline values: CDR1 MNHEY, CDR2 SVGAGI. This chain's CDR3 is CASGARGKDTQYF. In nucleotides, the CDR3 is TGTGCCAGCGGGGCCCGTGGGAAAGATACGCAGTATTTT.

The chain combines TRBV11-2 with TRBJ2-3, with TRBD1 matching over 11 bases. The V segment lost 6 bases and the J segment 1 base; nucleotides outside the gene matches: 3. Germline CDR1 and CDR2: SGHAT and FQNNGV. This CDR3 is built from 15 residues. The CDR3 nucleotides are TGTGCCAGCAGTCTGGACAGGGGGCGCACAGATACGCAGTATTTT. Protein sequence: CASSLDRGRTDTQYF. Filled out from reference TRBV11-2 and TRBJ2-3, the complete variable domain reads EAGVAQSPRYKIIEKRQSVAFWCNPISGHATLYWYQQILGQGPKLLIQFQNNGVVDDSQLPKDRFSAERLKGVDSTLKIQPAKLEDSAVYLCASSLDRGRTDTQYFGPGTRLTVL.

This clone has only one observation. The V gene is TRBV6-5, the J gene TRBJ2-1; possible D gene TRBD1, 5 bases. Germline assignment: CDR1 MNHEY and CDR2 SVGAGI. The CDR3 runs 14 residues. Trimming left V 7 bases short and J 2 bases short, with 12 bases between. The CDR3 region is CASNPQGTYNEQFF. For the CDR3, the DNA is TGTGCCAGCAACCCCCAGGGCACCTACAATGAGCAGTTCTTC.

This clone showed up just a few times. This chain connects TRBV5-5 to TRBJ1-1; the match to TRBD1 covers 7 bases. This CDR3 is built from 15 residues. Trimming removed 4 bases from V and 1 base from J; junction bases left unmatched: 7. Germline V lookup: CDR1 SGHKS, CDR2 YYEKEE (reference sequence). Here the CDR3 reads CASSPQQGRNTEAFF. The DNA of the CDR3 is TGTGCCAGCAGCCCTCAACAGGGGCGGAACACTGAAGCTTTCTTT.

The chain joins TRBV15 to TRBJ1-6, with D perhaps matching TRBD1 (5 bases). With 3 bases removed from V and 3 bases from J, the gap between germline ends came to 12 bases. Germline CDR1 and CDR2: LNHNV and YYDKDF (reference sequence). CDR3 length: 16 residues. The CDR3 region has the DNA TGTGCCACCAGCAGGTTGGGGCCGGGCTATAATTCACCCCTCCACTTT. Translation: CATSRLGPGYNSPLHF. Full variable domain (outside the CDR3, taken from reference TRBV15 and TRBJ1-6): DAMVIQNPRYQVTQFGKPVTLSCSQTLNHNVMYWYQQKSSQAPKLLFHYYDKDFNNEADTPDNFQSRRPNTSFCFLDIRSPGLGDTAMYLCATSRLGPGYNSPLHFGNGTRLTVT.

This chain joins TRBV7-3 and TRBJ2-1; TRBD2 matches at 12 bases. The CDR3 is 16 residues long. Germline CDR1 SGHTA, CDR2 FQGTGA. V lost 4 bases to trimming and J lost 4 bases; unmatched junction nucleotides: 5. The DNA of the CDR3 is TGTGCCAGCAGCTCCAAAGGGACTAGCGGGTACAATGAGCAGTTCTTC. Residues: CASSSKGTSGYNEQFF.

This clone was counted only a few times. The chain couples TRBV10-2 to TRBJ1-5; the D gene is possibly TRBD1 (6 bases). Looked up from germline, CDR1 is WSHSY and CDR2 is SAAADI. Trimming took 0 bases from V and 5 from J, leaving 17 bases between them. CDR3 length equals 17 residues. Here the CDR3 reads CASSESQGPINHQPQHF. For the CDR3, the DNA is TGCGCCAGCAGTGAGTCACAGGGCCCGATTAACCATCAGCCCCAGCATTTT.

As DNA, the CDR3 is TGTGCCAGCAGCTTAGTAGCCGGGGTTTCCACTAATGAAAAACTGTTTTTT. Protein: CASSLVAGVSTNEKLFF. The chain has TRBV11-2 and TRBJ1-4, with D uncertain. Trimming took 1 base from V and 2 from J, leaving 14 bases between them. The germline V gene has CDR1 SGHAT and CDR2 FQNNGV. This CDR3 region has 17 residues.

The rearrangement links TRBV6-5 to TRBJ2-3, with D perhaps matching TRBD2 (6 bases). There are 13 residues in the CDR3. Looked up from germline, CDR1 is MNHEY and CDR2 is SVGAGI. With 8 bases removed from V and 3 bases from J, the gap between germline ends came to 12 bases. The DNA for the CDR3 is TGTGCCAGCGTCGGGGCGGGAACAGATACGCAGTATTTT. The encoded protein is CASVGAGTDTQYF.

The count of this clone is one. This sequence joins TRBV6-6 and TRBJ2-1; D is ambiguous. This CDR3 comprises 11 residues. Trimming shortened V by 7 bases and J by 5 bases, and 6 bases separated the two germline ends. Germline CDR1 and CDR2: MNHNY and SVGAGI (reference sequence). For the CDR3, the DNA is TGTGCCAGCACCGAGCACAATGAGCAGTTCTTC. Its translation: CASTEHNEQFF.